Listed below are T cell receptor beta chains from one sample, sequenced in a study of T-cell reconstitution after alpha-beta-depleted transplantation in children. TCRdb independently ran MiXCR on the PCR reads; one entry per CDR3 protein. The table includes 490,000 or so distinct CDR3 sequences, about 12% detected once. The sample here was PBMCs from the stem cell graft donor, taken from the stem cell graft. The receptors were sampled from a human donor who donated a stem cell graft to a child with combined immunodeficiency. Each CDR3 is given with its conserved first and last residue. A D gene is named only where the DNA matches it firmly. Some rows mark clone size as missing; the rest say once, few, many or name a class of expanded clone.

j_gene	d_gene	v_gene	abundance	len	CDR3nt	CDR3aa
TRBJ2-1	TRBD2	TRBV2	NA	17	TGTGCCAGCAGACGACTAGCGGGATCCATCTCCTACAATGAGCAGTTCTTC	CASRRLAGSISYNEQFF
TRBJ2-3	TRBD1	TRBV7-2	NA	16	TGTGCCAGCAGCGCCTTGGGACAGGGGTCCACAGATACGCAGTATTTT	CASSALGQGSTDTQYF
TRBJ2-3	NA	TRBV20-1	NA	16	TGCAGTGCTAGAGAATTTGGCATCCATCCCTCCGATACGCAGTATTTT	CSAREFGIHPSDTQYF
TRBJ2-2	NA	TRBV7-2	few	18	TGTGCCAGCAGCTTAGCTGGGCCAGGACAGTTTAGAGGCGGGGAGCTGTTTTTT	CASSLAGPGQFRGGELFF
TRBJ2-3	NA	TRBV4-3	many	15	TGCGCCAGCAGCCAAGGTTTCTCGCGCACAGATACGCAGTATTTT	CASSQGFSRTDTQYF
TRBJ2-2	NA	TRBV5-1	few	13	TGCGCCAGCAGCTTTACAACTACCGGGGAGCTGTTTTTT	CASSFTTTGELFF
TRBJ2-1	NA	TRBV5-1	many	14	TGCGCCAGCAGAGAGTCTTCGGCCTACAATGAGCAGTTCTTC	CASRESSAYNEQFF
TRBJ2-7	NA	TRBV12-3/TRBV12-4	NA	15	TGTGCCAGCAGCTACCCCAGTTCGTCCCCCTACGAGCAGTACTTC	CASSYPSSSPYEQYF
TRBJ1-2	NA	TRBV28	NA	14	TGTGCCAGCAGTTCGGGCGGCCCGAACTATGGCTACACCTTC	CASSSGGPNYGYTF
TRBJ2-3	TRBD1	TRBV6-5	many	14	TGTGCCAGCAGTTACGACAGGGAAACAGATACGCAGTATTTT	CASSYDRETDTQYF
TRBJ2-2	NA	TRBV10-3	few	13	TGTGCCATCAACAATGGCGGCACCGGGGAGCTGTTTTTT	CAINNGGTGELFF
TRBJ2-3	NA	TRBV5-6	few	15	TGTGCCAGCAGCTTTGGGTTCCAGGCAACAGATACGCAGTATTTT	CASSFGFQATDTQYF
TRBJ1-1	TRBD1	TRBV7-9	few	16	TGTGCCAGCAGCCTCACACCGGGACAGTCGAACACTGAAGCTTTCTTT	CASSLTPGQSNTEAFF
TRBJ2-1	TRBD1	TRBV11-3	NA	17	TGTGCCAGCAGCTTATGGGACAGGGTGGGCTCCTACAATGAGCAGTTCTTC	CASSLWDRVGSYNEQFF
TRBJ1-2	NA	TRBV19	many	13	TGTGCCAGTAGTATCTCGGCAGCCGATGGCTACACCTTC	CASSISAADGYTF
TRBJ2-3	TRBD2	TRBV2	NA	17	TGTGCCAGCAGTGGTGCGACTAGCGGGATGAATCCAGATACGCAGTATTTT	CASSGATSGMNPDTQYF
TRBJ1-5	NA	TRBV21-1	NA	19	TGTGCCAGCAGCAAACGGGCCAGCCCGCTGGGGGAGGTCAATCAGCCCCAGCATTTT	CASSKRASPLGEVNQPQHF
TRBJ2-1	NA	TRBV25-1	few	18	TGTGCCAGCAGTGAACTCGAGAGACTACCTGGGACCTACAATGAGCAGTTCTTC	CASSELERLPGTYNEQFF
TRBJ2-1	NA	TRBV20-1	many	18	TGCAGTGCTCCCCGAGGAGGACAGCCCTTGCTTTCTTACAATGAGCAGTTCTTC	CSAPRGGQPLLSYNEQFF
TRBJ2-6	NA	TRBV29-1	many	16	TGCAGCGGCCGGACGGTAGTACAGAGGTGGGCCAACGTCCTGACTTTC	CSGRTVVQRWANVLTF
TRBJ2-7	NA	TRBV12-3/TRBV12-4	few	16	TGTGCCAGCAGTGGCCGACAGCATGAGAGATCCTACGAGCAGTACTTC	CASSGRQHERSYEQYF
TRBJ2-7	TRBD1	TRBV9	NA	16	TGTGCCAGCAGCGTAAATCTTCAACAGGGGATCTCCGAGCAGTACTTC	CASSVNLQQGISEQYF
TRBJ2-1	NA	TRBV20-1	few	16	TGCAGTGCTAGCGCATCTCTCTCGAGCTCCTACAATGAGCAGTTCTTC	CSASASLSSSYNEQFF
TRBJ2-7	TRBD1	TRBV12-3/TRBV12-4	few	14	TGTGCCAGCACTCCCGGGGCAGGGGGCGGAGGGCAGTACTTC	CASTPGAGGGGQYF
TRBJ2-1	TRBD2	TRBV4-1	NA	15	TGCGCCAGCAGGGCTATCGAGCGGGGGGGCAATGAGCAGTTCTTC	CASRAIERGGNEQFF
TRBJ1-5	TRBD1	TRBV20-1	NA	14	TGCAGTGCAGAGGACAGGGGGAGCAATCAGCCCCAGCATTTT	CSAEDRGSNQPQHF
TRBJ2-2	TRBD1	TRBV5-1	many	16	TGCGCCAGCAGCCCCGGACAGGATCGGTACACCGGGGAGCTGTTTTTT	CASSPGQDRYTGELFF
TRBJ2-7	NA	TRBV4-3	few	14	TGCGCCAGCAGCCAAAGGTCCGAGGGCCACGAGCAGTACTTC	CASSQRSEGHEQYF
TRBJ2-3	TRBD2	TRBV7-9	NA	16	TGTGCCAGCAGCCATGTACTAGCGGGGGACACAGATACGCAGTATTTT	CASSHVLAGDTDTQYF
TRBJ1-2	NA	TRBV11-2	NA	14	TGTGCCAGCAGCTTAGGGACCCGGACCTATGGCTACACCTTC	CASSLGTRTYGYTF
TRBJ2-2	NA	TRBV7-7	many	14	TGTGCCAGCAGTCCTGGACTTTACACCGGGGAGCTGTTTTTT	CASSPGLYTGELFF
TRBJ1-3	NA	TRBV27	NA	16	TGTGCCAGCAGCCAGTTGGGACCTCTCTCTGGAAACACCATATATTTT	CASSQLGPLSGNTIYF
TRBJ2-5	NA	TRBV7-9	NA	15	TGTGCCAGCAGCTTAGTACAGGGAATTCGGGAGACCCAGTACTTC	CASSLVQGIRETQYF
TRBJ2-7	NA	TRBV5-6	NA	17	TGTGCCAGCAGCCCTCGGCTTGCGGAGCTGGCATCCTACGAGCAGTACTTC	CASSPRLAELASYEQYF
TRBJ1-4	NA	TRBV12-3/TRBV12-4	many	11	TGTGCCAGCAGTGTTACTGAAAAACTGTTTTTT	CASSVTEKLFF
TRBJ2-1	TRBD2	TRBV4-1	NA	14	TGCGCCAGCAGCCAAGGGGGAGGGTCCAATGAGCAGTTCTTC	CASSQGGGSNEQFF
TRBJ2-5	NA	TRBV10-3	few	16	TGTGCCATCAGCCTGGACGGTTGGGGCGGCCAAGAGACCCAGTACTTC	CAISLDGWGGQETQYF
TRBJ2-7	TRBD1	TRBV5-1	many	13	TGCGCCAGCAGCTGGACAGGGCAGCGCGAGCAGTACTTC	CASSWTGQREQYF
TRBJ1-1	NA	TRBV7-7	NA	17	TGTGCCAGCAGCTTAGATGATGCGGCTGGTCGGGTAACTGAAGCTTTCTTT	CASSLDDAAGRVTEAFF
TRBJ2-3	TRBD2	TRBV6-4	few	18	TGTGCCAGCAGCGAGACAGTAATGGGACTAGCTGGTACAGATACGCAGTATTTT	CASSETVMGLAGTDTQYF
TRBJ1-2	TRBD1	TRBV27	NA	18	TGTGCCAGCATATTGTCTGGGGACCCAGGACAGGGGGCGGGAGGCTACACCTTC	CASILSGDPGQGAGGYTF
TRBJ2-7	NA	TRBV6-2/TRBV6-3	NA	16	TGTGCCAGCAGTTACGTAGGTTGGCCCGTCTCCTACGAGCAGTACTTC	CASSYVGWPVSYEQYF
TRBJ2-7	TRBD1	TRBV7-2	few	17	TGTGCCAGCAGCGACCGTCCCGGGACAGAAACAACCTACGAGCAGTACTTC	CASSDRPGTETTYEQYF
TRBJ2-3	TRBD2	TRBV11-2	few	18	TGTGCCAGCAGCCTAGGGACTAGCGGGAGGACCAAAACAGATACGCAGTATTTT	CASSLGTSGRTKTDTQYF
TRBJ2-2	NA	TRBV12-3/TRBV12-4	NA	16	TGTGCCAGCAGTCCGCCCGAAGGCCCGGACACCGGGGAGCTGTTTTTT	CASSPPEGPDTGELFF
TRBJ2-2	NA	TRBV7-9	NA	14	TGTGCCAGCAGCTTAGACCCCTCCACCGGGGAGCTGTTTTTT	CASSLDPSTGELFF
TRBJ2-2	NA	TRBV7-9	NA	14	TGTGCCAGCGCCCCAACCAGGGCAAACGGGGAGCTGTTTTTT	CASAPTRANGELFF
TRBJ2-1	TRBD2	TRBV12-3/TRBV12-4	many	15	TGTGCCAGCAGTGCGGGACTAGCTTCCTACAATGAGCAGTTCTTC	CASSAGLASYNEQFF
TRBJ2-1	TRBD2	TRBV20-1	NA	16	TGCAGTGCTAAACCGGGACTAGCGGGGGGCGACAATGAGCAGTTCTTC	CSAKPGLAGGDNEQFF
TRBJ2-3	TRBD2	TRBV4-3	few	16	TGCGCCAGCAGCAATCAACTAGCGGAACTCACAGATACGCAGTATTTT	CASSNQLAELTDTQYF
TRBJ2-7	NA	TRBV4-3	few	15	TGCGCCAGCAGCGCAGCAAAGGGGGGCAGCTACGAGCAGTACTTC	CASSAAKGGSYEQYF
TRBJ2-6	NA	TRBV4-3	NA	16	TGCGCCAGCAGCCAAGATAGGTTCTCTGGGGCCAACGTCCTGACTTTC	CASSQDRFSGANVLTF
TRBJ2-3	NA	TRBV10-3	few	18	TGTGCCATCAGTGAGTTGTGGACAGACAGCGCCGGCACAGATACGCAGTATTTT	CAISELWTDSAGTDTQYF
TRBJ2-2	TRBD1	TRBV2	many	14	TGTGCCAGCAGTCCGGACAGGCACACCGGGGAGCTGTTTTTT	CASSPDRHTGELFF
TRBJ2-1	TRBD2	TRBV5-1	many	16	TGCGCCAGCAGCTCTAGGGAGCGGGGGGTTTACAATGAGCAGTTCTTC	CASSSRERGVYNEQFF